This TCR beta chain comes out of a study of cytomegalovirus exposure and HLA in healthy donors. Some clones are missing from TCRdb's copy, which holds only in-frame ones; the method was immunoSEQ multiplex PCR. The table records about 200,000 clones, roughly 82% of them present only once. The CDR3 length is 16 residues. The V and J ends lost 0 bases and 2 bases respectively, with 12 bases between them. CDR1 is SGHRS and CDR2 is YFSETQ in the germline V gene. Sequenced material: PBMCs. This clonotype was sampled from a woman under 40 in good health and CMV-seropositive. The gene calls are TRBV5-1 and TRBJ1-3; a weak D match, TRBD1 (5 bases). The CDR3 DNA follows: TGCGCCAGCAGCTTGGAGGGCAGGGCGGCTGGAAACACCATATATTTT. Amino acid sequence: CASSLEGRAAGNTIYF.